A selection of T cell receptor beta chains follows, all from one sample in a study of Ad26.COV2.S vaccination and SARS-CoV-2 variants. This table comes from immunoSEQ multiplex PCR, and its TCRdb copy is limited to in-frame clones, with some not included. The sample has around 240,000 clones; approximately 90% are singletons. Sequences were derived from peripheral blood, sampled in a trial of Ad26.COV2.S vaccine versus placebo. The receptors shown here come from a person between 18 and 65 years old who received the Ad26.COV2.S COVID-19 vaccine or a placebo. Each CDR3 is given without its conserved first and last residue. The order of the fields is V gene, J gene, CDR3 length, CDR3 protein.

v_call: TRBV27
j_call: TRBJ2-7
cdr3_length: 11
cdr3_aa: ASSLRQASEQY

v_call: TRBV7-9
j_call: TRBJ1-1
cdr3_length: 10
cdr3_aa: ASSLTNTEAF

v_call: TRBV7-9
j_call: TRBJ1-1
cdr3_length: 13
cdr3_aa: ASSLGQGGNTEAF

v_call: TRBV18
j_call: TRBJ2-3
cdr3_length: 17
cdr3_aa: ASSPGVGLAGGPTDTQY

v_call: TRBV4-1
j_call: TRBJ2-2
cdr3_length: 13
cdr3_aa: ASSQITGEIGELF

v_call: TRBV30
j_call: TRBJ2-3
cdr3_length: 12
cdr3_aa: AWSPPPGTDTQY

v_call: TRBV29-1
j_call: TRBJ1-2
cdr3_length: 12
cdr3_aa: SVEKLRGNYGYT

v_call: TRBV27
j_call: TRBJ2-7
cdr3_length: 12
cdr3_aa: ASSSGTGVREQY

v_call: TRBV28
j_call: TRBJ1-1
cdr3_length: 14
cdr3_aa: ASSLPNPTGRTEAF

v_call: TRBV7-6
j_call: TRBJ2-7
cdr3_length: 11
cdr3_aa: ASSLVGDLEQY

v_call: TRBV30
j_call: TRBJ2-7
cdr3_length: 11
cdr3_aa: AWFSAKTYEQY

v_call: TRBV24-1
j_call: TRBJ2-2
cdr3_length: 15
cdr3_aa: ATSDLGGNEDTGELF

v_call: TRBV11-2
j_call: TRBJ2-7
cdr3_length: 12
cdr3_aa: ASSLTGGTYEQY

v_call: TRBV28
j_call: TRBJ2-4
cdr3_length: 13
cdr3_aa: ASSRTSGGINIQY

v_call: TRBV6-2/TRBV6-3
j_call: TRBJ2-7
cdr3_length: 14
cdr3_aa: ASSEPLGQAPDEQY

v_call: TRBV6-1
j_call: TRBJ1-5
cdr3_length: 14
cdr3_aa: ASSAAGAFSNQPQH

v_call: TRBV19
j_call: TRBJ2-3
cdr3_length: 13
cdr3_aa: ASSPDRGPTDTQY

v_call: TRBV11-2
j_call: TRBJ2-1
cdr3_length: 11
cdr3_aa: ASSPGVRGEQF

v_call: TRBV15
j_call: TRBJ1-2
cdr3_length: 12
cdr3_aa: ATSRVQAFDGYT

v_call: TRBV4-1
j_call: TRBJ1-1
cdr3_length: 13
cdr3_aa: ASSPRQAWNTEAF

v_call: TRBV9
j_call: TRBJ2-3
cdr3_length: 12
cdr3_aa: ASSKGGTTDTQY

v_call: TRBV6-5
j_call: TRBJ2-1
cdr3_length: 14
cdr3_aa: ASSFLPGQGIDEQF

v_call: TRBV2
j_call: TRBJ1-4
cdr3_length: 13
cdr3_aa: ASRGTEATNEKLF

v_call: TRBV7-2
j_call: TRBJ2-3
cdr3_length: 14
cdr3_aa: ASSLLAGLSTDTQY

v_call: TRBV3-1/TRBV3-2
j_call: TRBJ1-5
cdr3_length: 14
cdr3_aa: ASSLLGGAPPQPQH

v_call: TRBV18
j_call: TRBJ2-5
cdr3_length: 11
cdr3_aa: ASSPQGTETQY

v_call: TRBV7-2
j_call: TRBJ1-1
cdr3_length: 11
cdr3_aa: ASSLRQGGYAF

v_call: TRBV6-2/TRBV6-3
j_call: TRBJ2-7
cdr3_length: 13
cdr3_aa: ASSSGLAGIYEQY

v_call: TRBV5-6
j_call: TRBJ2-1
cdr3_length: 15
cdr3_aa: ASSFTSGGAYKNEQF

v_call: TRBV13
j_call: TRBJ1-1
cdr3_length: 15
cdr3_aa: ASSPIPRDPEETEAF